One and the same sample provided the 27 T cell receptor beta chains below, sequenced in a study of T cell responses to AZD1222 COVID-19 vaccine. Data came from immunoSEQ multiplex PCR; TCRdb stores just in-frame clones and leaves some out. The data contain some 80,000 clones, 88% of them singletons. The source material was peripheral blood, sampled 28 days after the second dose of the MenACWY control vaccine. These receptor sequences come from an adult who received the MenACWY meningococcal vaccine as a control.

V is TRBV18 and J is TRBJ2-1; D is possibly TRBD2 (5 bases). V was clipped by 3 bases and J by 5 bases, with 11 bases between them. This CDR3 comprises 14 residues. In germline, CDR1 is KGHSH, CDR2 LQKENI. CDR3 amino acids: CASSPPLADNEQFF. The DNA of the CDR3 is TGTGCCAGCTCACCCCCCCTAGCAGACAATGAGCAGTTCTTC. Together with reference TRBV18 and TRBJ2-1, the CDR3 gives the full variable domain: NAGVMQNPRHLVRRRGQEARLRCSPMKGHSHVYWYRQLPEEGLKFMVYLQKENIIDESGMPKERFSAEFPKEGPSILRIQQVVRGDSAAYFCASSPPLADNEQFFGPGTRLTVL.

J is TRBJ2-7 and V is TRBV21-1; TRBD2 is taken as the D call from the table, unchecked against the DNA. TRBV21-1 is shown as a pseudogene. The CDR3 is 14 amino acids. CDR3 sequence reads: CASSKGGLTHEQYF. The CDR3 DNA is TGTGCCAGCAGCAAAGGAGGCCTTACCCACGAGCAGTACTTC.

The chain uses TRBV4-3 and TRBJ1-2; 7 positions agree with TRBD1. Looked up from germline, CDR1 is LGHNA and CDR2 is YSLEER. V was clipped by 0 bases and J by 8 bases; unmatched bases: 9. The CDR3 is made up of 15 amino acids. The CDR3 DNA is TGCGCCAGCAGCCAAGAGACAGGGCTACCCAGGGGCTACACCTTC. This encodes CASSQETGLPRGYTF.

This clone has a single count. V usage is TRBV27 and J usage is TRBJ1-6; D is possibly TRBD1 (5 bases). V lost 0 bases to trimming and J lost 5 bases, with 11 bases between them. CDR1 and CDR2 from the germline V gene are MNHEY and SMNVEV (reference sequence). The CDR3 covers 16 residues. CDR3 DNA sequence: TGTGCCAGCAGTTTATCCGGGGGGGAAAATAATTCACCCCTCCACTTT. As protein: CASSLSGGENNSPLHF.

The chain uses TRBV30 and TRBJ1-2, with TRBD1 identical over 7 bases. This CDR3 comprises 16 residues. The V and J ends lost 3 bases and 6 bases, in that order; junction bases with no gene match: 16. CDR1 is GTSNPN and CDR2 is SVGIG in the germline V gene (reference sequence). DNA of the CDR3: TGTGCCTGGAGCCGAGAGGGCGGGACAGTTCGACATGGCTACACCTTC. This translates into CAWSREGGTVRHGYTF. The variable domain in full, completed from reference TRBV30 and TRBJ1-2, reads SQTIHQWPATLVQPVGSPLSLECTVEGTSNPNLYWYRQAAGRGLQLLFYSVGIGQISSEVPQNLSASRPQDRQFILSSKKLLLSDSGFYLCAWSREGGTVRHGYTFGSGTRLTVV.

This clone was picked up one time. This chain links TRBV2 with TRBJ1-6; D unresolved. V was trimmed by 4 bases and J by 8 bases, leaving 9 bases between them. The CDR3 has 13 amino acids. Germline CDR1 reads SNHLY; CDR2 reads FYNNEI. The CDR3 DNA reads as TGTGCCAGCAGTGGGAATCTTTATTCACCCCTCCACTTT. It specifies CASSGNLYSPLHF.

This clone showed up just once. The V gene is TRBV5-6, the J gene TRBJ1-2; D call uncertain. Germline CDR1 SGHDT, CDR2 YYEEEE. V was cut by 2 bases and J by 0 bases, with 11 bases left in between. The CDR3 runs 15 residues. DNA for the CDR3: TGTGCCAGCAGCTTAGCACCAACTCCTAACTATGGCTACACCTTC. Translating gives CASSLAPTPNYGYTF.

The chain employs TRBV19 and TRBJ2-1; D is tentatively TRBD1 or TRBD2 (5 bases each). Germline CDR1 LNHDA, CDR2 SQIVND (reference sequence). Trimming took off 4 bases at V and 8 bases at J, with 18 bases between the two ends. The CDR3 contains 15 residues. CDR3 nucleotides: TGTGCCAGTAGTAATGAGGGACGCCCTCACGATGAGCAGTTCTTC. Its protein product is CASSNEGRPHDEQFF.

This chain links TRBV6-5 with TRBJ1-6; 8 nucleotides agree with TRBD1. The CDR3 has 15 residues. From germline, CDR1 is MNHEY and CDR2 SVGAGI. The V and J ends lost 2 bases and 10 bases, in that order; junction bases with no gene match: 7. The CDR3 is CASSYQGAVVSPLHF. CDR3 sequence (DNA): TGTGCCAGCAGTTACCAGGGGGCAGTAGTCTCACCCCTCCACTTT.

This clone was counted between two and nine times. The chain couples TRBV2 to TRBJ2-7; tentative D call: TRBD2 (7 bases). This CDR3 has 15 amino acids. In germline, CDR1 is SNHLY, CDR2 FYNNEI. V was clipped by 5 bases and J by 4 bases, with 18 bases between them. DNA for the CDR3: TGTGCCAGCAGTCCCCGTCGGGGGGCCGGTTACGAGCAGTACTTC. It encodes CASSPRRGAGYEQYF.

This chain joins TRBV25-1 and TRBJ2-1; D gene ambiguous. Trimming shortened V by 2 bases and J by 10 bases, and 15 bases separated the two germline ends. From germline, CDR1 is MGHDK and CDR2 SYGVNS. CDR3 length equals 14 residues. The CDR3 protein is CASSEASDMGEQFF. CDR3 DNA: TGTGCCAGCAGTGAAGCATCCGACATGGGGGAGCAGTTCTTC.

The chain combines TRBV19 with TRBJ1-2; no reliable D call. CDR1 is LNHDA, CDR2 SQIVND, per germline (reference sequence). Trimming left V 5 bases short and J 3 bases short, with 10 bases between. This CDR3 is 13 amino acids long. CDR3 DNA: TGTGCCAGTAGTGTTGGCCGCGACTATGGCTACACCTTC. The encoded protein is CASSVGRDYGYTF. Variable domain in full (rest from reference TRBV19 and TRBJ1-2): DGGITQSPKYLFRKEGQNVTLSCEQNLNHDAMYWYRQDPGQGLRLIYYSQIVNDFQKGDIAEGYSVSREKKESFPLTVTSAQKNPTAFYLCASSVGRDYGYTFGSGTRLTVV.

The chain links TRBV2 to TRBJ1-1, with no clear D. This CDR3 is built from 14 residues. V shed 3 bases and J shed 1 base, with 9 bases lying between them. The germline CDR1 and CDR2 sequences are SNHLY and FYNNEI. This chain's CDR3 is CASSEARKNTEAFF. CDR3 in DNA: TGTGCCAGCAGTGAGGCGAGGAAGAACACTGAAGCTTTCTTT.

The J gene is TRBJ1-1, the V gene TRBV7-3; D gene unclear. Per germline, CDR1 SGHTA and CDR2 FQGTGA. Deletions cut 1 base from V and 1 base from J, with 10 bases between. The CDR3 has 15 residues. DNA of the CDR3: TGTGCCAGCAGCTTAAGGGTCGCGGGGAACACTGAAGCTTTCTTT. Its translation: CASSLRVAGNTEAFF.

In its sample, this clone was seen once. This CDR3 is CASSQDAEGPDEKLFF. In nucleotides, the CDR3 is TGCGCCAGCAGCCAAGATGCTGAGGGCCCAGATGAAAAACTGTTTTTT. This sequence joins TRBV4-1 and TRBJ1-4; no firm D call. This CDR3 spans 16 amino acids. Trimming removed 0 bases at V and 6 bases at J, with 14 bases between. Germline V gives CDR1 MGHRA, CDR2 YSYEKL.

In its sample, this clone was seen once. CDR3 in DNA: TGTGCCAGCAGCTCCAGGACGGGCTCGAACACCGGGGAGCTGTTTTTT. It yields the protein CASSSRTGSNTGELFF. J is TRBJ2-2 and V is TRBV7-2; D is unresolved. Germline CDR1 SGHTA, CDR2 FQGNSA. Between the trimmed V and J ends, which lost 4 bases and 0 bases, there was a span of 12 bases. This CDR3 has 16 amino acids.

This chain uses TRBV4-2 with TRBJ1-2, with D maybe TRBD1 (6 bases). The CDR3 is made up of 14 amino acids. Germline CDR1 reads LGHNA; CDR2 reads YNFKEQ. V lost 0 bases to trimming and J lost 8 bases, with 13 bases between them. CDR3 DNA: TGTGCCAGCAGCCAAGAAGGGGGTTCAGGGGGCTACACCTTC. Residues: CASSQEGGSGGYTF.

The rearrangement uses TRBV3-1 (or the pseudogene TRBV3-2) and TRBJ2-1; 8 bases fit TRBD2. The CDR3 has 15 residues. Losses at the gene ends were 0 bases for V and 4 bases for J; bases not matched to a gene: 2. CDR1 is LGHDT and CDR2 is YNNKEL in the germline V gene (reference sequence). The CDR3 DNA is TGTGCCAGCAGCCAAGATACTAGCGGATACAATGAGCAGTTCTTC. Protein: CASSQDTSGYNEQFF.

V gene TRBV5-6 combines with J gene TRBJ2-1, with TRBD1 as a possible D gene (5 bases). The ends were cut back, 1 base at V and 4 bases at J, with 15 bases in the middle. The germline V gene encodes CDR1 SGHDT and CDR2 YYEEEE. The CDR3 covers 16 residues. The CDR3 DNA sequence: TGTGCCAGCAGCTTGACTCCCCAGGGATCGTACAATGAGCAGTTCTTC. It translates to CASSLTPQGSYNEQFF.

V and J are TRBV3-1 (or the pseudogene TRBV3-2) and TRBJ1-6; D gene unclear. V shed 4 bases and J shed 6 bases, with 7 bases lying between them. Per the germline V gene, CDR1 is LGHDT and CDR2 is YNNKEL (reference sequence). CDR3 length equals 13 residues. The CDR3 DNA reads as TGTGCCAGCAGCCTTAACAGTAATTCACCCCTCCACTTT. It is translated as CASSLNSNSPLHF.

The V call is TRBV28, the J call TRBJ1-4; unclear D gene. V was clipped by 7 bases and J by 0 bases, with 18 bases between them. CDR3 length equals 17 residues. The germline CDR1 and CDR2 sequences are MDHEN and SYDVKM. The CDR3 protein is CASNSRRAVATNEKLFF. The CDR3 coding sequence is TGTGCCAGCAATAGCCGGCGAGCGGTGGCAACTAATGAAAAACTGTTTTTT.

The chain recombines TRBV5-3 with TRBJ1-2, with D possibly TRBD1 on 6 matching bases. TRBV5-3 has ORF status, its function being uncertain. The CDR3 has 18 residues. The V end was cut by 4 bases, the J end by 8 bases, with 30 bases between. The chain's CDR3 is CARSLPLMDSLEMKGYTF. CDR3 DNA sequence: TGTGCCAGAAGCCTGCCGTTAATGGACAGCCTGGAGATGAAGGGCTACACCTTC.

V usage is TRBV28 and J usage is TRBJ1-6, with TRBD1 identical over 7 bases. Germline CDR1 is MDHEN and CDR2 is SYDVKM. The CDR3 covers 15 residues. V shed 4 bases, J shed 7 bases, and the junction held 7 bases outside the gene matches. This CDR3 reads CASSSDDRVNSPLHF. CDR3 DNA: TGTGCCAGCAGTTCCGACGACAGGGTGAATTCACCCCTCCACTTT.

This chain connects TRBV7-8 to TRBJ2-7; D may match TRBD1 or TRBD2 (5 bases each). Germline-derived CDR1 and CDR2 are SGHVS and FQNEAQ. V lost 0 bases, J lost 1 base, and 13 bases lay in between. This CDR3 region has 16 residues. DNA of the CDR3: TGTGCCAGCAGCTTAGCAGGGTCATGGGGGTCCTACGAGCAGTACTTC. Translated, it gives CASSLAGSWGSYEQYF.

CDR3 region: CASSSIGPGGQFF. CDR3 coding DNA: TGTGCCAGCAGTTCAATCGGACCGGGGGGCCAGTTCTTC. This chain links TRBV28 with TRBJ2-1; possible D gene TRBD2, 7 bases. Trimming left V 4 bases short and J 13 bases short, with 17 bases between. The V gene's germline CDR1 is MDHEN and CDR2 SYDVKM. This CDR3 region has 13 residues.

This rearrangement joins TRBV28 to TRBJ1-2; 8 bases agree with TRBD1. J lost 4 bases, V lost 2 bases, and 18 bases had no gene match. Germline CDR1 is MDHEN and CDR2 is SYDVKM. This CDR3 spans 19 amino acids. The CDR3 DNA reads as TGTGCCAGCAGTTTAGGGGAAGGGACAGGAGGGACCGGTCCCTATGGCTACACCTTC. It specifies CASSLGEGTGGTGPYGYTF.

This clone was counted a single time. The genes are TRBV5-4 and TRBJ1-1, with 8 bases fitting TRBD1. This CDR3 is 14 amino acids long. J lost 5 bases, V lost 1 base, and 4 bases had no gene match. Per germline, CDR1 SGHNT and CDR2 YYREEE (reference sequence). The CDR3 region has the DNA TGTGCCAGCAGCTTGAAACAGGGGGGGACTGAAGCTTTCTTT. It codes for CASSLKQGGTEAFF. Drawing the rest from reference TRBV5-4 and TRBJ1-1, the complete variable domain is ETGVTQSPTHLIKTRGQQVTLRCSSQSGHNTVSWYQQALGQGPQFIFQYYREEENGRGNFPPRFSGLQFPNYSSELNVNALELDDSALYLCASSLKQGGTEAFFGQGTRLTVV.